These 32 T cell receptor beta chains were sequenced from one sample in a study of T-cell reconstitution after alpha-beta-depleted transplantation in children. Unique molecular identifiers were built into the TCRbeta library. TCRdb reprocessed the PCR reads via MiXCR and lists one record per CDR3 protein. This sample has fewer than 550,000 distinct CDR3 sequences, with 11% found just once. This specimen was PBMCs, mostly from graft donor cells, taken 180 days after TCRalphabeta/CD19-depleted stem cell transplant. These receptors were taken from a female patient aged 2-9 years who had a stem cell transplant for aplastic anemia, so the T cells may come from the graft donor.

V gene TRBV6-2 or TRBV6-3 combines with J gene TRBJ2-4, with a possible D match to TRBD2 (7 bases). Germline V gene lookup returns CDR1 MNHEY and CDR2 SVGEGT. This CDR3 is built from 15 residues. The V end lost 5 bases, the J end lost 6 bases, and 17 bases lay between the germline ends. CDR3 sequence (DNA): TGTGCCAGCAGTCCCGGGGGGCTAGCCCTAAACATTCAGTACTTC. Its protein product is CASSPGGLALNIQYF.

This clonotype was recorded a few times. J is TRBJ2-7 and V is TRBV27; 8 bases match TRBD1. CDR1 and CDR2 from the germline V gene are MNHEY and SMNVEV (reference sequence). Losses at the gene ends were 3 bases for V and 10 bases for J; bases not matched to a gene: 5. This CDR3 contains 12 residues. Here the CDR3 reads CASSFPGQVQYF. The CDR3, as DNA: TGTGCCAGCAGTTTCCCGGGACAGGTACAGTACTTC.

The V gene is TRBV27, the J gene TRBJ1-3; D ambiguous. Germline loops: CDR1 MNHEY, CDR2 SMNVEV (reference sequence). Trimming took off 2 bases at V and 0 bases at J, with 8 bases between the two ends. The CDR3 has 15 residues. The CDR3 region is CASSLRKHSGNTIYF. The CDR3, as DNA: TGTGCCAGCAGTTTAAGGAAACACTCTGGAAACACCATATATTTT.

This clonotype has just a few counts. The V and J genes are TRBV7-2 and TRBJ1-5; D gene uncertain. The length of the CDR3 is 16 residues. Germline V gives CDR1 SGHTA, CDR2 FQGNSA. Trimming shortened V by 1 base and J by 2 bases, and 12 bases separated the two germline ends. CDR3 protein: CASSLVPPLGNQPQHF. Here the CDR3 DNA reads TGTGCCAGCAGCTTAGTGCCGCCCTTGGGCAATCAGCCCCAGCATTTT.

This chain uses TRBV6-5 with TRBJ2-2; D may be TRBD1 (5 bases). Germline V lookup: CDR1 MNHEY, CDR2 SVGAGI. The CDR3 is made up of 15 amino acids. V lost 2 bases to trimming and J lost 3 bases, with 10 bases between them. CDR3 nucleotide sequence: TGTGCCAGCAGTTACAGGGGTTGGGACACCGGGGAGCTGTTTTTT. This translates into CASSYRGWDTGELFF.

Concerning this clonotype: The junction shows a germline mismatch at one end, possibly a read error. The chain employs TRBV5-1 and TRBJ2-7, with D perhaps TRBD2 (6 bases). The CDR3 totals 17 residues. Germline CDR1 and CDR2: SGHRS and YFSETQ. The CDR3 protein is CASSLFSWVGSSYKQYF. In nucleotides, the CDR3 is TGCGCCAGCAGCTTGTTTTCTTGGGTCGGGAGCTCCTACAAGCAGTACTTC.

This clonotype has at least ten counts. The V gene is TRBV7-9, the J gene TRBJ2-3, with 9 bases matching TRBD2. Germline values: CDR1 SEHNR, CDR2 FQNEAQ (reference sequence). The length of the CDR3 is 15 residues. Trimming removed 5 bases from V and 0 bases from J; junction bases left unmatched: 3. For the CDR3, the DNA is TGTGCCAGCAGCCCAACTAGCGGGAGCACAGATACGCAGTATTTT. Translation gives CASSPTSGSTDTQYF.

This clonotype was seen a few times. This sequence joins TRBV24-1 and TRBJ2-1; 9 bases fit TRBD1. Trimming removed 5 bases from V and 3 bases from J; junction bases left unmatched: 4. CDR3 length: 15 residues. Per the germline V gene, CDR1 is KGHDR and CDR2 is SFDVKD. The CDR3 loop is CATSGGQGSYNEQFF. The CDR3 DNA is TGTGCCACCAGTGGGGGACAGGGTAGCTACAATGAGCAGTTCTTC.

This clonotype has only a few counts. The rearrangement links TRBV4-3 to TRBJ2-1; a weak D match, TRBD1 (6 bases). Germline lookup yields CDR1 LGHNA and CDR2 YSLEER. V lost 5 bases, J lost 5 bases, and 25 bases lay in between. This CDR3 comprises 18 residues. CDR3 region: CASSYTLGTPRGDNEQFF. The CDR3 coding sequence is TGCGCCAGCAGCTATACCCTGGGGACACCAAGGGGAGACAATGAGCAGTTCTTC.

In its sample, this clonotype was seen many times. The V and J genes are TRBV28 and TRBJ2-1, with 13 bases matching TRBD2. In germline, CDR1 is MDHEN, CDR2 SYDVKM. The CDR3 runs to 18 residues. Trimming removed 2 bases from V and 3 bases from J; junction bases left unmatched: 7. CDR3 in DNA: TGTGCCAGCAGTTTAGGGACTAGCGGGAAGGGGGTCTACAATGAGCAGTTCTTC. Its protein product is CASSLGTSGKGVYNEQFF.

This clonotype was detected only a few times. The CDR3 is CASSQGQARYNEQFF. CDR3 in DNA: TGTGCCAGCAGCCAAGGTCAGGCCAGATACAATGAGCAGTTCTTC. The J gene is TRBJ2-1, the V gene TRBV3-1; D is unresolved. Per the germline V gene, CDR1 is LGHDT and CDR2 is YNNKEL (reference sequence). V lost 1 base, J lost 4 bases, and 11 bases lay in between. The CDR3 contains 15 residues.

This clonotype was counted many times. The chain joins TRBV27 to TRBJ2-1; 14 bases agree with TRBD2. Per the germline V gene, CDR1 is MNHEY and CDR2 is SMNVEV (reference sequence). The CDR3 has 15 residues. V lost 4 bases, J lost 6 bases, and 2 bases stayed unmatched. Written as DNA, the CDR3 is TGTGCCAGCAGTTCCGGGACTAGCGGGAGCAATGAGCAGTTCTTC. It encodes CASSSGTSGSNEQFF.

This clonotype was observed a few times. The gene calls are TRBV12-3 or TRBV12-4 and TRBJ1-2; 8 bases match TRBD1. Trimming removed 6 bases from V and 10 bases from J; junction bases left unmatched: 7. The CDR3 runs to 12 residues. DNA for the CDR3: TGTGCCAGCAGGCTTGGACAGGGAGTCTACACCTTC. Its translation is CASRLGQGVYTF.

This clonotype was counted many times. The CDR3 loop is CASSYGGAPPDTQYF. The CDR3 DNA follows: TGTGCCAGCAGTTACGGCGGAGCCCCACCAGATACGCAGTATTTT. The V and J genes are TRBV6-2 or TRBV6-3 and TRBJ2-3; D call uncertain. This CDR3 is built from 15 residues. The V gene's germline CDR1 is MNHEY and CDR2 SVGEGT. Trimming left V 2 bases short and J 4 bases short, with 13 bases between.

Many counts were recorded for this clonotype. The V gene is TRBV29-1, the J gene TRBJ1-3, with unresolved D. The V end was cut by 5 bases, the J end by 1 base, with 6 bases between. There are 12 residues in the CDR3. Germline V lookup: CDR1 SQVTM, CDR2 ANQGSEA. This CDR3 is CSVRGSGNTIYF. CDR3 in DNA: TGCAGCGTTCGGGGTTCTGGAAACACCATATATTTT.

This clonotype occurred many times. The V call is TRBV28, the J call TRBJ2-1; the D gene is possibly TRBD2 (6 bases). Per the germline V gene, CDR1 is MDHEN and CDR2 is SYDVKM. The CDR3 covers 15 residues. Trimming stripped 1 base from V and 5 bases from J, with 12 bases between. Written as DNA, the CDR3 is TGTGCCAGCAGTTTATCTAGCGTGGGAAACAATGAGCAGTTCTTC. It codes for CASSLSSVGNNEQFF.

The chain carries TRBV10-3 and TRBJ2-3; the match to TRBD1 covers 8 bases. The CDR3 is 15 residues long. J gave up 1 base and V 2 bases, and 2 bases lay outside the gene matches. Germline CDR1 and CDR2: ENHRY and SYGVKD. The CDR3 sequence: CAISEPGQGTDTQYF. As DNA, the CDR3 is TGTGCCATCAGTGAGCCGGGACAGGGCACAGATACGCAGTATTTT.

This clonotype has more than one count but fewer than ten. This rearrangement joins TRBV18 to TRBJ1-1; 7 nucleotides align to TRBD1. The CDR3 is 16 residues long. With V trimmed by 0 bases and J by 4 bases, 8 bases remained unmatched. Germline V gives CDR1 KGHSH, CDR2 LQKENI. The CDR3 reads CASSPPRQGGSTEAFF. The CDR3 DNA sequence: TGTGCCAGCTCACCACCGAGACAGGGTGGGAGCACTGAAGCTTTCTTT.

This clonotype has a handful of counts. The rearrangement links TRBV28 to TRBJ2-3; D is perhaps TRBD2 (6 bases). The CDR3 has 15 residues. V lost 4 bases and J 2 bases, leaving 13 bases between the germline ends. Germline V gives CDR1 MDHEN, CDR2 SYDVKM. CDR3: CASSSSSEATDTQYF. In DNA, the CDR3 is TGTGCCAGCAGTTCCTCTAGCGAGGCCACAGATACGCAGTATTTT.

As regards this clonotype: One junction end does not reproduce the germline sequence, and a read error may be involved. The rearrangement links TRBV20-1 to TRBJ2-7, with TRBD2 identical over 12 bases. CDR1 DFQATT and CDR2 SNEGSKA come from the germline V gene (reference sequence). The CDR3 is 15 amino acids. CDR3 sequence reads: CCALRTSGIPGEQYF. For the CDR3, the DNA is TGCTGTGCTCTTAGGACTAGCGGGATTCCGGGCGAGCAGTACTTC.

This clonotype has a handful of counts. This chain joins TRBV10-3 and TRBJ2-1, with D tentatively TRBD2 (5 bases). Germline CDR1 ENHRY, CDR2 SYGVKD. V shed 10 bases and J shed 4 bases, with 14 bases lying between them. The CDR3 covers 13 residues. The CDR3 DNA is TGTGCCACCGGGGAGAGGGATTACAATGAGCAGTTCTTC. It encodes CATGERDYNEQFF.

This clonotype came up many times. The rearrangement joins TRBV20-1 to TRBJ2-1; 14 bases fit TRBD2. CDR1 DFQATT and CDR2 SNEGSKA come from the germline V gene (reference sequence). The CDR3 extends over 15 amino acids. Trimming took 3 bases from V and 5 from J; bases not matched to a gene: 3. The CDR3 loop is CSARTSGRANNEQFF. The CDR3, as DNA: TGCAGTGCTAGGACTAGCGGGAGGGCCAACAATGAGCAGTTCTTC.

V is TRBV7-9 and J is TRBJ1-1; D possibly corresponds to TRBD1 (6 bases). V was trimmed by 2 bases and J by 4 bases, leaving 11 bases between them. The CDR3 consists of 14 residues. Germline CDR1 SEHNR, CDR2 FQNEAQ (reference sequence). The CDR3 loop reads CASSLWSRGTEAFF. The CDR3 DNA follows: TGTGCCAGCAGCTTATGGAGCAGGGGCACTGAAGCTTTCTTT.

Only a few counts were recorded for this clonotype. For the CDR3, the DNA is TGTGCCAGCAGCAACTTGACTAGCGGGAGAAGGGCAGATACGCAGTATTTT. Translated: CASSNLTSGRRADTQYF. This sequence joins TRBV11-2 and TRBJ2-3; 12 nucleotides match TRBD2. The V gene's germline CDR1 is SGHAT and CDR2 FQNNGV. Trimming cost V 5 bases and J 4 bases; bases outside gene matches: 10. There are 17 residues in the CDR3.

This rearrangement joins TRBV11-2 to TRBJ2-7; 10 bases match TRBD2. With V trimmed by 3 bases and J by 6 bases, 17 bases remained unmatched. Per germline, CDR1 SGHAT and CDR2 FQNNGV. The CDR3 runs to 18 residues. DNA for the CDR3: TGTGCCAGCAGCTTTCGGGGGTCCTCTAGCGGGAGAAGTGGCGAGCAGTACTTC. Its protein is CASSFRGSSSGRSGEQYF.

This clonotype was seen more than once but under ten times. DNA of the CDR3: TGTGCCAGCTCATCAATTGCGGGAGGGATGTCCTACGAGCAGTACTTC. It encodes CASSSIAGGMSYEQYF. This chain connects TRBV18 to TRBJ2-7, with TRBD2 identical over 9 bases. Germline CDR1 is KGHSH and CDR2 is LQKENI. J lost 1 base, V lost 5 bases, and 9 bases had no gene match. The CDR3 extends over 16 amino acids.

This clonotype appeared a few times. V is TRBV5-6 and J is TRBJ1-1; 7 bases are shared with TRBD1. The germline V gene encodes CDR1 SGHDT and CDR2 YYEEEE. J lost 3 bases, V lost 1 base, and 3 bases had no gene match. This CDR3 contains 14 residues. This CDR3 reads CASSLRGQHTEAFF. The CDR3 DNA reads TGTGCCAGCAGCTTGAGGGGACAGCACACTGAAGCTTTCTTT. Complete variable domain (other parts from reference TRBV5-6 and TRBJ1-1): DAGVTQSPTHLIKTRGQQVTLRCSPKSGHDTVSWYQQALGQGPQFIFQYYEEEERQRGNFPDRFSGHQFPNYSSELNVNALLLGDSALYLCASSLRGQHTEAFFGQGTRLTVV.

This sequence joins TRBV6-2 or TRBV6-3 and TRBJ2-1, with D hard to call. Deletions cut 5 bases from V and 8 bases from J, with 10 bases between. Germline V gene data show CDR1 as MNHEY and CDR2 as SVGEGT. The CDR3 contains 12 residues. CDR3 sequence reads: CASSGRLDEQFF. In DNA, the CDR3 is TGTGCCAGCAGTGGCCGGTTAGATGAGCAGTTCTTC.

The chain recombines TRBV5-1 with TRBJ2-1, with 7 bases fitting TRBD2. In germline, CDR1 is SGHRS, CDR2 YFSETQ. The CDR3 spans 17 residues. J lost 0 bases, V lost 4 bases, and 10 bases had no gene match. As DNA, the CDR3 is TGCGCCAGCAGCCCGGAGGCAGGGAGGGGCTCCTACAATGAGCAGTTCTTC. Protein: CASSPEAGRGSYNEQFF.

The J gene is TRBJ2-3, the V gene TRBV20-1; 9 bases are a match to TRBD2. CDR3 length: 18 amino acids. CDR1 and CDR2 (germline): DFQATT, SNEGSKA (reference sequence). With V trimmed by 0 bases and J by 3 bases, 13 bases remained unmatched. CDR3 DNA sequence: TGCAGTGCTAGAGATCTTTTTCGCGGGAGGGTTGGGACAGATACGCAGTATTTT. Its translation is CSARDLFRGRVGTDTQYF.

In its sample, this clonotype was seen a few times. This chain uses TRBV28 with TRBJ1-5; D is unclear. This CDR3 is built from 14 residues. Between the trimmed V and J ends, which lost 2 bases and 7 bases, there was a span of 12 bases. Germline CDR1 MDHEN, CDR2 SYDVKM. This CDR3 reads CASSLILGNQPQHF. The CDR3 coding sequence is TGTGCCAGCAGTTTAATTCTGGGTAACCAGCCCCAGCATTTT.

This clonotype occurred a few times. The gene calls are TRBV4-3 and TRBJ2-7; TRBD1 is a possible D gene (6 bases). Trimming stripped 0 bases from V and 4 bases from J, with 16 bases between. The CDR3 loop spans 16 amino acids. Germline V gene data show CDR1 as LGHNA and CDR2 as YSLEER. CDR3 in DNA: TGCGCCAGCAGCCAAGATTTTGGGACAAAGCTGTACGAGCAGTACTTC. Residues: CASSQDFGTKLYEQYF.